Each of the 21 T cell receptor beta chains below was sequenced from the same sample in a study of shared clonotypes between healthy human individuals. The repertoire was sequenced with immunoSEQ multiplex PCR; TCRdb's copy has only in-frame clones and lacks some. This repertoire shows about 2.1 million clones, about 92% found once; its top ten account for under 2%. Naive CD8 cells were CD45RO-negative, positively selected for CCR7, excluding terminally differentiated effector memory CD45RA+ cells. The sequencing input was naive CD8+ T cells from PBMCs. All receptors derive from a man aged 18 to 35 in good health. Some clones in this sample may be carry-over from other donors' samples.

The chain employs TRBV27 and TRBJ1-2, with D possibly TRBD1 on 5 matching bases. The CDR3 spans 13 residues. With 5 bases removed from V and 4 bases from J, the gap between germline ends came to 11 bases. Germline-derived CDR1 and CDR2 are MNHEY and SMNVEV (reference sequence). CDR3 nucleotides: TGTGCCAGCAGTCTTACAGACAGCTATGGCTACACCTTC. It encodes CASSLTDSYGYTF.

The CDR3: CASSPGAGAGAEQYF. The DNA for the CDR3 is TGTGCCAGCTCACCCGGGGCGGGGGCTGGAGCGGAGCAGTACTTC. This rearrangement joins TRBV18 to TRBJ2-7; maybe TRBD2 (7 bases). The CDR3 covers 15 residues. V was clipped by 3 bases and J by 7 bases, with 19 bases between them. Germline V gene data show CDR1 as KGHSH and CDR2 as LQKENI.

The V and J genes are TRBV5-6 and TRBJ1-2; D remains unclear. Germline assignment: CDR1 SGHDT and CDR2 YYEEEE. The V and J ends lost 6 bases and 2 bases respectively, with 17 bases between them. The length of the CDR3 is 15 residues. DNA of the CDR3: TGTGCCAGCACCTCTTTGGTGGACGGGAACTATGGCTACACCTTC. Amino acids: CASTSLVDGNYGYTF.

V gene TRBV9 combines with J gene TRBJ2-1; D gene unclear. The CDR3 sequence is 13 residues long. V was shortened by 0 bases and J by 8 bases, with 9 bases between the two germline ends. Germline V gene sequence: CDR1 SGDLS, CDR2 YYNGEE. CDR3 amino acids: CASSVGIQDEQFF. The DNA of the CDR3 is TGTGCCAGCAGCGTAGGGATTCAAGATGAGCAGTTCTTC.

This rearrangement joins TRBV7-3 to TRBJ2-7, with D possibly being TRBD1 or TRBD2 (5 bases each). The CDR3 is made up of 15 amino acids. Germline CDR1 is SGHTA and CDR2 is FQGTGA. V lost 5 bases, J lost 7 bases, and 21 bases lay in between. The CDR3 bases are TGTGCCAGCAGCCCCTCCCCGGGGCCCCGGAGGGAGCAGTACTTC. Translation: CASSPSPGPRREQYF.

The chain carries TRBV7-9 and TRBJ1-5, with D unclear. The V gene lost 5 bases and the J gene lost 3 bases, with 8 bases spanning the gap. The CDR3 is 13 residues long. Germline assignment: CDR1 SEHNR and CDR2 FQNEAQ (reference sequence). The CDR3 spells CASSGRYNQPQHF. The CDR3 bases are TGTGCCAGCAGCGGCAGGTACAATCAGCCCCAGCATTTT.

The chain links TRBV28 to TRBJ2-1, with 9 bases aligning to TRBD2. Germline lookup yields CDR1 MDHEN and CDR2 SYDVKM. The CDR3 has 16 residues. After removal of 6 bases from V and 7 bases from J, the junction contained 13 bases not matched to a gene. CDR3 in amino acids: CASSLLIAGVRNEQFF. CDR3 in DNA: TGTGCCAGCAGCCTCCTCATAGCGGGAGTGAGGAATGAGCAGTTCTTC. Together with reference TRBV28 and TRBJ2-1, the CDR3 gives the full variable domain: DVKVTQSSRYLVKRTGEKVFLECVQDMDHENMFWYRQDPGLGLRLIYFSYDVKMKEKGDIPEGYSVSREKKERFSLILESASTNQTSMYLCASSLLIAGVRNEQFFGPGTRLTVL.

The chain couples TRBV7-2 to TRBJ1-2, with D perhaps TRBD1 (6 bases). Trimming took 3 bases from V and 4 from J, leaving 15 bases between them. This CDR3 is built from 15 residues. Germline V gives CDR1 SGHTA, CDR2 FQGNSA. In DNA form, the CDR3 reads TGTGCCAGCAGCTTCTTTAAGGGGGGCTTCTATGGCTACACCTTC. Amino acid sequence: CASSFFKGGFYGYTF.

The V call is TRBV7-9, the J call TRBJ1-2; the match to TRBD1 covers 8 bases. J was trimmed by 1 base and V by 2 bases; bases with no gene match: 3. The V gene's germline CDR1 is SEHNR and CDR2 FQNEAQ (reference sequence). The CDR3 runs to 15 residues. CDR3 in DNA: TGTGCCAGCAGCTTAAGACAGGGGATTAACTATGGCTACACCTTC. It specifies CASSLRQGINYGYTF.

The CDR3 sequence: CASSLGPDSSSGNTIYF. As DNA, the CDR3 is TGTGCCAGCAGCTTGGGGCCTGACAGTTCCTCTGGAAACACCATATATTTT. V gene TRBV5-4 combines with J gene TRBJ1-3; D perhaps matches TRBD1 (5 bases). Trimming removed 0 bases from V and 0 bases from J, with 13 bases in between. Germline lookup yields CDR1 SGHNT and CDR2 YYREEE (reference sequence). This CDR3 is built from 17 residues.

This clone was found once. This sequence joins TRBV27 and TRBJ2-5; 9 positions match TRBD2. The CDR3 covers 15 residues. Germline lookup yields CDR1 MNHEY and CDR2 SMNVEV (reference sequence). The ends lost 4 bases at V and 1 base at J; junction bases unmatched: 4. In nucleotides, the CDR3 is TGTGCCAGCAGTTCACTAGCGGGCGTCCAAGAGACCCAGTACTTC. This gives the protein CASSSLAGVQETQYF.

As concerns this clone: Other DNA sequences in this sample translate to the same CDR3. The chain couples TRBV10-3 to TRBJ2-7; no clear D gene. CDR1 and CDR2 (germline): ENHRY, SYGVKD. The CDR3 loop spans 13 amino acids. The ends were cut back, 0 bases at V and 1 base at J, with 4 bases in the middle. The CDR3 coding sequence is TGTGCCATCAGTGAGTCTGGATCCTACGAGCAGTACTTC. Protein product: CAISESGSYEQYF.

The chain combines TRBV28 with TRBJ2-1; 13 positions agree with TRBD2. Germline CDR1 is MDHEN and CDR2 is SYDVKM. V dropped 1 base and J dropped 7; count of bases not matched to a gene: 4. The CDR3 length is 16 residues. The CDR3 sequence: CASSLYTSGRENEQFF. CDR3 coding DNA: TGTGCCAGCAGTTTATACACTAGCGGGAGGGAAAATGAGCAGTTCTTC. The variable domain in full, with the rest retrieved from reference TRBV28 and TRBJ2-1, is DVKVTQSSRYLVKRTGEKVFLECVQDMDHENMFWYRQDPGLGLRLIYFSYDVKMKEKGDIPEGYSVSREKKERFSLILESASTNQTSMYLCASSLYTSGRENEQFFGPGTRLTVL.

V is TRBV27 and J is TRBJ2-7; 8 positions agree with TRBD2. With 2 bases clipped from V and 6 bases from J, the junction kept 6 bases outside the gene matches. This CDR3 region has 14 residues. CDR1 is MNHEY, CDR2 SMNVEV, per germline (reference sequence). CDR3 loop: CASSLISGTGEQYF. The CDR3 DNA sequence: TGTGCCAGCAGTTTAATTAGCGGGACCGGCGAGCAGTACTTC.

This clone came up a few times. The chain recombines TRBV6-1 with TRBJ2-7, with unresolved D. The V gene's germline CDR1 is MNHNS and CDR2 SASEGT. V was shortened by 8 bases and J by 0 bases, with 11 bases between the two germline ends. The CDR3 length is 13 residues. CDR3 residues: CASGWSSSYEQYF. The CDR3 DNA sequence: TGTGCCAGCGGATGGTCAAGCTCCTACGAGCAGTACTTC.

V gene TRBV29-1 combines with J gene TRBJ1-2; 9 nucleotides agree with TRBD1. After removal of 3 bases from V and 2 bases from J, the junction contained 16 bases not matched to a gene. The CDR3 covers 18 residues. Germline-derived CDR1 and CDR2 are SQVTM and ANQGSEA. Here the CDR3 reads CSVDFYSGGQGINYGYTF. Written as DNA, the CDR3 is TGCAGCGTTGATTTTTATAGTGGGGGACAGGGCATCAACTATGGCTACACCTTC.

The J gene is TRBJ1-1, the V gene TRBV6-5; tentative D call: TRBD1 (5 bases). CDR1 is MNHEY and CDR2 is SVGAGI in the germline V gene. The length of the CDR3 is 11 residues. Trimming took 5 bases from V and 10 from J, leaving 11 bases between them. This CDR3 reads CASSGVRGAFF. As DNA, the CDR3 is TGTGCCAGCAGTGGTGTTAGGGGAGCTTTCTTT.

A remark on this clone: The same CDR3 also results from other DNA sequences found in this sample. The V call is TRBV9, the J call TRBJ2-3; 7 bases align to TRBD1. CDR3 length equals 15 residues. Looked up from germline, CDR1 is SGDLS and CDR2 is YYNGEE. The ends lost 3 bases at V and 0 bases at J; junction bases unmatched: 4. The CDR3 here is CASSGRQGSTDTQYF. The CDR3 coding sequence is TGTGCCAGCAGCGGACGACAGGGCAGCACAGATACGCAGTATTTT.

The rearrangement joins TRBV7-9 to TRBJ1-1; D unresolved. The CDR3 loop spans 13 amino acids. The V gene's germline CDR1 is SEHNR and CDR2 FQNEAQ (reference sequence). V lost 3 bases to trimming and J lost 8 bases, with 13 bases between them. CDR3 amino acids: CASSFPARPEAFF. The CDR3 DNA reads TGTGCCAGCAGCTTCCCGGCCCGGCCAGAAGCTTTCTTT.

V and J are TRBV5-6 and TRBJ2-1; possibly TRBD2 for D (5 bases). Germline lookup yields CDR1 SGHDT and CDR2 YYEEEE. With 0 bases removed from V and 9 bases from J, the gap between germline ends came to 13 bases. The length of the CDR3 is 14 residues. The CDR3: CASSLAPRGGEQFF. Here the CDR3 DNA reads TGTGCCAGCAGCTTGGCCCCCCGGGGTGGTGAGCAGTTCTTC.

The J gene is TRBJ2-3, the V gene TRBV2; the match to TRBD2 covers 15 bases. The junction had 5 bases not matched to a gene; V was cut back by 3 bases and J by 4 bases. Per germline, CDR1 SNHLY and CDR2 FYNNEI. The CDR3 sequence is 17 residues long. DNA for the CDR3: TGTGCCAGCAGTGACCCGGGACTAGCGGGAGGACCAGATACGCAGTATTTT. This codes for CASSDPGLAGGPDTQYF.